The present T cell receptor beta chain was sequenced within a study of blood T cell repertoires in COVID-19. Study summary: Researchers got acute and convalescent COVID-19 samples from the United States, Italy and Spain. T cells, B-cell-depleted T cells, or PBMCs provided the cDNA or gDNA that served as material.

In germline, CDR1 is KGHSH, CDR2 LQKENI. Trimming shortened V by 0 bases and J by 7 bases, and 12 bases separated the two germline ends. The length of the CDR3 is 14 residues. In the source study's methods: Reference gene primer amplification yielded estimated nucleated cell counts. The method was immunoSEQ multiplex PCR; TCRdb's version includes in-frame clones alone and lacks a portion of them. V and J calls and clone size follow that table, whereas D and trimming were derived from the DNA. The profile shows approximately 430,000 clones, 86% of them singletons. The chain recombines TRBV18 with TRBJ1-2; TRBD1 might be the D (5 bases). The clonotype originates from a woman aged 25 to 39 with active or convalescent COVID-19. The sample taken for sequencing was peripheral blood. The CDR3 DNA reads TGTGCCAGCTCACCACCGGCCAGGGAGGGTGGCTACACCTTC. Protein: CASSPPAREGGYTF.